The 17 T cell receptor beta chains below all came from one sample that was sequenced in a study of blood T cell dynamics during melanoma immunotherapy (dated by TCRdb to 2020 to 2021). Library preparation used the immunoSEQ multiplex PCR assay. The table comes from immuneACCESS by way of TCRdb, which keeps in-frame sequences with V and J called. Part of the clones is missing from these tables; in studies checked, under half for an unresolved V gene and the rest for unknown reasons. The sample data list some 4,400 clones, and around 87% of these were observed just once. The top ten clones comprise approximately 17% of the sample. The sample's time point, from its label and the paper: pre-treatment baseline. Sequences were derived from blood, sampled from a patient treated with checkpoint blockade. These receptors came from a human donor with melanoma.

The chain combines TRBV18 with TRBJ1-4, with 9 bases fitting TRBD1. This CDR3 comprises 18 residues. With V trimmed by 2 bases and J by 1 base, 8 bases remained unmatched. The germline V gene has CDR1 KGHSH and CDR2 LQKENI. DNA for the CDR3: TGTGCCAGCTCACCATCGGGACAGGGATCCCAAACTAATGAAAAACTGTTTTTT. This gives the protein CASSPSGQGSQTNEKLFF.

The chain recombines TRBV28 with TRBJ2-5; possibly TRBD2 for D (7 bases). Between the trimmed V and J ends, which lost 7 bases and 5 bases, there was a span of 26 bases. From germline, CDR1 is MDHEN and CDR2 SYDVKM. This CDR3 has 17 amino acids. CDR3 in amino acids: CASTHLPWRERGETQYF. CDR3 in DNA: TGTGCCAGCACCCACCTCCCTTGGCGGGAGAGGGGGGAGACCCAGTACTTC.

The count of this clone is one. The gene calls are TRBV18 and TRBJ1-6, with 8 bases that match TRBD1. The CDR3 is made up of 15 amino acids. V gave up 2 bases and J gave up 5 bases; unmatched junction bases: 2. Per germline, CDR1 KGHSH and CDR2 LQKENI. CDR3 in DNA: TGTGCCAGCTCACCAGGGACAGGCGATAATTCACCCCTCCACTTT. Translation: CASSPGTGDNSPLHF. The entire variable domain, with the rest obtained from reference TRBV18 and TRBJ1-6, is as follows: NAGVMQNPRHLVRRRGQEARLRCSPMKGHSHVYWYRQLPEEGLKFMVYLQKENIIDESGMPKERFSAEFPKEGPSILRIQQVVRGDSAAYFCASSPGTGDNSPLHFGNGTRLTVT.

The CDR3: CASSLAGNTDTQYF. CDR3 in DNA: TGCGCCAGCAGCTTGGCCGGGAACACAGATACGCAGTATTTT. This rearrangement joins TRBV5-1 to TRBJ2-3, with a possible D match to TRBD2 (5 bases). Deletions cut 0 bases from V and 2 bases from J, with 7 bases between. CDR3 length: 14 amino acids. CDR1 SGHRS and CDR2 YFSETQ come from the germline V gene.

The genes are TRBV5-1 and TRBJ2-5, with TRBD2 matching over 15 bases. The J call may be incorrect, as the DNA end agrees better with TRBJ2-7. The CDR3 has 16 residues. The germline V gene encodes CDR1 SGHRS and CDR2 YFSETQ. CDR3 residues: CASSFGLAGGRNEQYF. In DNA form, the CDR3 reads TGCGCCAGCAGCTTCGGACTAGCGGGAGGGAGGAACGAGCAGTACTTC.

DNA for the CDR3: TGTGCCAGCAGACCCCAGACAGGGAAAGCTAACTATGGCTACACCTTC. Residues: CASRPQTGKANYGYTF. This chain connects TRBV27 to TRBJ1-2; 7 positions agree with TRBD1. Trimming took 6 bases from V and 0 from J; bases not matched to a gene: 10. The CDR3 is made up of 16 amino acids. Germline CDR1 reads MNHEY; CDR2 reads SMNVEV (reference sequence).

V and J are TRBV5-1 and TRBJ1-2; 7 nucleotides line up with TRBD1. Unmatched junction bases numbered 7, after V lost 4 bases and J lost 7 bases. CDR3 size: 13 residues. Germline V gene data show CDR1 as SGHRS and CDR2 as YFSETQ. CDR3 DNA sequence: TGCGCCAGCAGCCCCGAGGGGGCGTCTGGCTACACCTTC. Protein sequence: CASSPEGASGYTF. The full variable domain, its missing parts supplied by reference TRBV5-1 and TRBJ1-2, is KAGVTQTPRYLIKTRGQQVTLSCSPISGHRSVSWYQQTPGQGLQFLFEYFSETQRNKGNFPGRFSGRQFSNSRSEMNVSTLELGDSALYLCASSPEGASGYTFGSGTRLTVV.

This sequence joins TRBV7-3 and TRBJ2-3; weak D call: TRBD2 (5 bases). Trimming shortened V by 5 bases and J by 5 bases, and 11 bases separated the two germline ends. The CDR3 spans 13 residues. Per the germline V gene, CDR1 is SGHTA and CDR2 is FQGTGA. This CDR3 reads CASSVAKGDTQYF. CDR3 bases: TGTGCCAGCAGCGTAGCGAAGGGAGATACGCAGTATTTT.

The chain links TRBV9 to TRBJ2-1, with TRBD2 matching over 10 bases. Germline assignment: CDR1 SGDLS and CDR2 YYNGEE. This CDR3 has 20 residues. Losses at the gene ends were 0 bases for V and 5 bases for J; bases not matched to a gene: 17. CDR3 bases: TGTGCCAGCAGCGTAGCTACTGGGTCGTCTAGCGGGAGAGATAACAATGAGCAGTTCTTC. Protein: CASSVATGSSSGRDNNEQFF.

The genes are TRBV6-1 and TRBJ1-4; 9 bases are a match to TRBD1. Unmatched junction bases numbered 5, after V lost 5 bases and J lost 7 bases. The germline CDR1 and CDR2 sequences are MNHNS and SASEGT. The CDR3 consists of 14 residues. The CDR3 region has the DNA TGTGCCAGCAGTAGGGACAGGGAAGGTGAAAAACTGTTTTTT. It translates to CASSRDREGEKLFF.

The V and J genes are TRBV7-9 and TRBJ2-2; D gene ambiguous. The CDR3 sequence is 16 residues long. Germline CDR1 is SEHNR and CDR2 is FQNEAQ (reference sequence). V shed 4 bases and J shed 0 bases, with 12 bases lying between them. In DNA form, the CDR3 reads TGTGCCAGCAGCTCTTACAAAGCAGCGAACACCGGGGAGCTGTTTTTT. This codes for CASSSYKAANTGELFF.

J is TRBJ2-5 and V is TRBV7-2; the match to TRBD1 covers 7 bases. The J call may be wrong; the DNA end is better matched by TRBJ2-7. The germline gives CDR1 SGHTA, CDR2 FQGNSA. The CDR3 loop spans 14 amino acids. Here the CDR3 reads CASSFPTGKGEQYF. The CDR3 DNA is TGTGCCAGCAGCTTTCCGACAGGGAAGGGCGAGCAGTACTTC.

The chain has TRBV19 and TRBJ1-2, with 8 bases identical to TRBD1. CDR3 size: 14 residues. The germline V gene has CDR1 LNHDA and CDR2 SQIVND (reference sequence). V dropped 8 bases and J dropped 2; count of bases not matched to a gene: 7. CDR3 sequence: CASGPDRANYGYTF. In DNA form, the CDR3 reads TGTGCCAGTGGGCCGGACAGGGCAAACTATGGCTACACCTTC.

In its sample, this clone was seen once. V gene TRBV18 combines with J gene TRBJ2-7, with TRBD2 matching over 7 bases. V was pared by 6 bases and J by 0 bases, with 8 bases of the junction left unmatched. The length of the CDR3 is 15 residues. Germline values: CDR1 KGHSH, CDR2 LQKENI. The CDR3 spells CASSGGVGGSYEQYF. CDR3 bases: TGTGCCAGCTCGGGAGGGGTTGGGGGCTCCTACGAGCAGTACTTC.

The V gene is TRBV7-2, the J gene TRBJ2-1; no firm D call. Per germline, CDR1 SGHTA and CDR2 FQGNSA. The CDR3 has 13 residues. With 7 bases removed from V and 8 bases from J, the gap between germline ends came to 15 bases. The CDR3: CASIARVGHEQFF. DNA for the CDR3: TGTGCCAGCATCGCTCGGGTAGGTCATGAGCAGTTCTTC.

V and J are TRBV5-6 and TRBJ1-2; D perhaps matches TRBD1 (5 bases). The length of the CDR3 is 13 residues. The ends were cut back, 0 bases at V and 4 bases at J, with 7 bases in the middle. CDR1 is SGHDT, CDR2 YYEEEE, per germline. The CDR3 DNA sequence: TGTGCCAGCAGCTTGGGACAGTCCTATGGCTACACCTTC. Amino acids: CASSLGQSYGYTF.

The J gene is TRBJ2-7, the V gene TRBV27, with 10 bases identical to TRBD2. The germline V gene encodes CDR1 MNHEY and CDR2 SMNVEV (reference sequence). The V and J ends lost 7 bases and 0 bases, in that order; junction bases with no gene match: 6. The CDR3 spans 15 residues. The CDR3 here is CASTSVAGGSYEQYF. CDR3 in DNA: TGTGCCAGCACCTCCGTAGCGGGAGGCTCCTACGAGCAGTACTTC.